This entry lists 30 T cell receptor beta chains sequenced from one sample in a study of breast tumors, draining lymph nodes, adjacent tissues. TCRdb called the multiplex PCR reads again in MiXCR, with one record for every CDR3 protein. The repertoire has about 230,000 distinct CDR3 sequences, approximately 30% of them found once; the top ten carry 1.4%. Axillary draining lymph nodes of breast cancer patients supplied the node samples. Sample: axillary lymph node tissue. These receptors came from a female donor with breast cancer. Some clones in this sample may be carry-over from other donors' samples.

The chain recombines TRBV2 with TRBJ2-3; no clear D gene. The CDR3 runs 12 residues. The V end was cut by 8 bases, the J end by 5 bases, with 11 bases between. CDR1 is SNHLY, CDR2 FYNNEI, per germline. The CDR3 nucleotides read TGTGCCAGCGGACGTCTGGGAGATACGCAGTATTTT. Protein product: CASGRLGDTQYF. Full variable domain (missing parts from reference TRBV2 and TRBJ2-3): EPEVTQTPSHQVTQMGQEVILRCVPISNHLYFYWYRQILGQKVEFLVSFYNNEISEKSEIFDDQFSVERPDGSNFTLKIRSTKLEDSAMYFCASGRLGDTQYFGPGTRLTVL.

The chain is built from TRBV5-1 and TRBJ1-2; the match to TRBD1 covers 9 bases. The CDR3 has 15 amino acids. Germline lookup yields CDR1 SGHRS and CDR2 YFSETQ. The junction had 10 bases not matched to a gene; V was cut back by 4 bases and J by 6 bases. CDR3 protein: CASSEEYRGLDGYTF. In DNA form, the CDR3 reads TGCGCCAGCAGCGAGGAGTACAGGGGGCTCGATGGCTACACCTTC.

The table lists this clonotype with many counts. This chain connects TRBV19 to TRBJ1-5; TRBD1 matches 8 bases. Germline V gene sequence: CDR1 LNHDA, CDR2 SQIVND (reference sequence). Germline trimming cut 6 bases from V and 6 bases from J; bases unmatched to any gene: 7. The CDR3 length is 14 residues. Here the CDR3 reads CASSPRRGRQPQHF. CDR3 DNA sequence: TGTGCCAGTAGCCCCCGCAGGGGGCGTCAGCCCCAGCATTTT.

This clonotype was counted at least ten times. The V call is TRBV2, the J call TRBJ2-7; D may be TRBD1 (6 bases). There are 13 residues in the CDR3. CDR1 is SNHLY and CDR2 is FYNNEI in the germline V gene. With 7 bases removed from V and 3 bases from J, the gap between germline ends came to 13 bases. The CDR3 DNA sequence: TGTGCCAGCACAGGGGTCACCAACTACGAGCAGTACTTC. Translated: CASTGVTNYEQYF.

This clonotype was seen many times. The germline gene is not matched at one end of the junction; a read error may be the cause. This chain connects TRBV7-2 to TRBJ2-5, with 7 positions matching TRBD2. Germline CDR1 and CDR2: SGHTA and FQGNSA. The CDR3 covers 15 residues. Here the CDR3 reads CASRLGGTTPETQHF. CDR3 sequence (DNA): TGTGCCAGCAGACTAGGAGGGACTACTCCGGAGACCCAGCACTTC. The full variable domain, rest sourced from reference TRBV7-2 and TRBJ2-5, is GAGVSQSPSNKVTEKGKDVELRCDPISGHTALYWYRQSLGQGLEFLIYFQGNSAPDKSGLPSDRFSAERTGGSVSTLTIQRTQQEDSAVYLCASRLGGTTPETQHFGPGTRLLVL.

This clonotype has a count of ten or more. The chain joins TRBV11-3 to TRBJ2-6; D gene unclear. The CDR3 extends over 15 amino acids. Germline assignment: CDR1 SGHNT and CDR2 YENEEA. Trimming removed 5 bases from V and 0 bases from J, with 8 bases in between. The CDR3 protein is CASSPTVSGANVLTF. Here the CDR3 DNA reads TGTGCCAGCAGCCCCACAGTCTCTGGGGCCAACGTCCTGACTTTC.

The V call is TRBV6-2 or TRBV6-3, the J call TRBJ2-7, with D unclear. Germline values: CDR1 MNHEY, CDR2 SVGEGT. The CDR3 consists of 16 residues. The V and J ends lost 8 bases and 2 bases respectively, with 22 bases between them. The CDR3 nucleotides are TGTGCCAGCGGTCACTCGACACTAAGTCCTCCCTACGAGCAGTACTTC. Translating it yields CASGHSTLSPPYEQYF.

This clonotype was seen at least ten times. The V and J genes are TRBV5-1 and TRBJ2-5; D possibly corresponds to TRBD1 (5 bases). The CDR3 has 15 amino acids. Trimming took 1 base from V and 2 from J, leaving 12 bases between them. Looked up from germline, CDR1 is SGHRS and CDR2 is YFSETQ. The CDR3 DNA reads TGCGCCAGCAGCTTGAGGGGCTCCCAACAAGAGACCCAGTACTTC. Its translation: CASSLRGSQQETQYF.

The J gene is TRBJ2-7, the V gene TRBV15; the D gene is possibly TRBD1 (6 bases). The V end lost 1 base, the J end lost 4 bases, and 14 bases lay between the germline ends. The CDR3 runs 15 residues. Looked up from germline, CDR1 is LNHNV and CDR2 is YYDKDF (reference sequence). CDR3 protein: CATSRGGGSGYEQYF. Here the CDR3 DNA reads TGTGCCACCAGCAGAGGTGGGGGCTCGGGATACGAGCAGTACTTC.

At least ten counts were recorded for this clonotype. The chain uses TRBV19 and TRBJ1-2; D call uncertain. CDR1 is LNHDA, CDR2 SQIVND, per germline (reference sequence). Trimming stripped 5 bases from V and 6 bases from J, with 7 bases between. The length of the CDR3 is 11 residues. This CDR3 reads CASSGTDGYTF. For the CDR3, the DNA is TGTGCCAGTAGTGGAACGGATGGCTACACCTTC.

This clonotype appeared a few times. The chain uses TRBV6-2 or TRBV6-3 and TRBJ2-2, with D possibly TRBD1 on 6 matching bases. V lost 2 bases and J 3 bases, leaving 10 bases between the germline ends. Germline V CDR1 and CDR2: MNHEY, SVGEGT. This CDR3 has 15 residues. CDR3 sequence reads: CASSYRTGYTGELFF. CDR3 bases: TGTGCCAGCAGTTACCGCACAGGGTACACCGGGGAGCTGTTTTTT.

As to this clonotype: The conserved final phenylalanine or tryptophan is absent from the CDR3, which likely points to a read error. The limits of the CDR3 on the DNA are not certain, so only TCRdb's listed CDR3 is given. V usage is TRBV11-2 and J usage is TRBJ1-2. From germline, CDR1 is SGHAT and CDR2 FQNNGV. The CDR3 length equals 11 residues, ends included. The CDR3: CASSLGQAISY.

This clonotype showed up many times. The chain couples TRBV24-1 to TRBJ2-3, with D tentatively TRBD2 (6 bases). V was trimmed by 1 base and J by 6 bases, leaving 16 bases between them. The length of the CDR3 is 16 residues. Germline lookup yields CDR1 KGHDR and CDR2 SFDVKD. The CDR3 region has the DNA TGTGCCACCAGTGATTTAGGAGGGCCGGGAGCCGATACGCAGTATTTT. Protein sequence: CATSDLGGPGADTQYF.

This clonotype was detected many times. This rearrangement joins TRBV7-2 to TRBJ2-7; D gene ambiguous. Germline lookup yields CDR1 SGHTA and CDR2 FQGNSA. This CDR3 has 13 residues. Trimming removed 0 bases at V and 6 bases at J, with 9 bases between. This CDR3 is CASSLAITPEQYF. CDR3 coding DNA: TGTGCCAGCAGCTTAGCGATAACACCCGAGCAGTACTTC.

This clonotype was seen ten or more times. The genes are TRBV20-1 and TRBJ2-1, with 11 nucleotides matching TRBD2. CDR3 length: 16 amino acids. Unmatched junction bases numbered 8, after V lost 0 bases and J lost 7 bases. CDR1 and CDR2 (germline): DFQATT, SNEGSKA (reference sequence). The CDR3 region has the DNA TGCAGTGCTAGAGACTTTTTAGCGGGAGGGCTAAATGAGCAGTTCTTC. This encodes CSARDFLAGGLNEQFF.

V and J are TRBV2 and TRBJ2-3; D is undetermined. Germline V gene data show CDR1 as SNHLY and CDR2 as FYNNEI. The CDR3 runs to 13 residues. V gave up 3 bases and J gave up 4 bases, with 8 bases separating them. The CDR3 DNA reads as TGTGCCAGCAGTGACTCTCCCTCAGATACGCAGTATTTT. Its protein product is CASSDSPSDTQYF.

The V and J genes are TRBV10-3 and TRBJ2-1, with TRBD2 matching over 10 bases. The V segment lost 10 bases and the J segment 9 bases; nucleotides outside the gene matches: 6. Germline V gene lookup returns CDR1 ENHRY and CDR2 SYGVKD. The length of the CDR3 is 12 residues. The chain's CDR3 is CATGTSEIEQFF. The CDR3 DNA reads as TGTGCCACCGGGACTAGCGAAATTGAGCAGTTCTTC.

Many counts were recorded for this clonotype. V gene TRBV20-1 combines with J gene TRBJ2-1; TRBD1 aligns across 9 bases. The CDR3 loop spans 15 amino acids. The V and J ends lost 3 bases and 6 bases, in that order; junction bases with no gene match: 9. Germline values: CDR1 DFQATT, CDR2 SNEGSKA (reference sequence). CDR3 residues: CSASSGTGRFNEQFF. The CDR3 DNA is TGCAGTGCTAGCTCCGGGACAGGGAGGTTCAATGAGCAGTTCTTC.

This clonotype has at least ten counts. V and J are TRBV7-9 and TRBJ1-6; 9 nucleotides align to TRBD1. The CDR3 runs 13 residues. The germline CDR1 and CDR2 sequences are SEHNR and FQNEAQ (reference sequence). J gave up 9 bases and V 6 bases, and 3 bases lay outside the gene matches. The CDR3 here is CASRRTGASPLHF. Written as DNA, the CDR3 is TGTGCCAGCAGACGGACAGGGGCTTCACCCCTCCACTTT.

Details on this clonotype: One base away lies a much larger clone, so this may be a sequencing read error. The chain recombines TRBV5-4 with TRBJ2-7; TRBD1 is a possible D gene (5 bases). Trimming cost V 3 bases and J 3 bases, with 16 bases left between them. The length of the CDR3 is 15 residues. Germline-derived CDR1 and CDR2 are SGHNT and YYREEE (reference sequence). The CDR3: CASSSAQAAGYEQYF. CDR3 nucleotide sequence: TGTGCCAGCAGCTCCGCACAGGCGGCTGGCTACGAGCAGTACTTC.

The genes are TRBV29-1 and TRBJ1-5, with a possible D match to TRBD1 (6 bases). Trimming removed 8 bases at V and 3 bases at J, with 11 bases between. The CDR3 is made up of 12 amino acids. CDR1 SQVTM and CDR2 ANQGSEA come from the germline V gene. The CDR3 DNA sequence: TGCAGCAGGCGGACAGACAATCAGCCCCAGCATTTT. Its protein product is CSRRTDNQPQHF.

This clonotype was counted between two and nine times. A much more abundant neighbour one base away suggests this may be a read error. This chain links TRBV20-1 with TRBJ1-2; D is uncertain. The CDR3 totals 12 residues. Germline V gene sequence: CDR1 DFQATT, CDR2 SNEGSKA (reference sequence). CDR3 DNA: TGCAGTGCTAGTACAGCGACGGAAGGCTCCACCTTC. This encodes CSASTATEGSTF.

This clonotype has at least ten counts. The junction does not match germline at one end; this may be a read error. CDR3 nucleotide sequence: TGTGCCAGCAGCGACGGGACTCCCCTAGAGACCCAGTCCTTC. Protein product: CASSDGTPLETQSF. The chain joins TRBV9 to TRBJ2-5, with D maybe TRBD2 (6 bases). This CDR3 has 14 residues. Germline loops: CDR1 SGDLS, CDR2 YYNGEE.

On this clonotype: At one end, the junction sequence differs from germline, possibly due to a read error. This chain joins TRBV15 and TRBJ2-6; TRBD1 might be the D (5 bases). The CDR3 loop spans 13 amino acids. Germline CDR1 LNHNV, CDR2 YYDKDF (reference sequence). The CDR3 DNA reads as TGCGCCACCTTGAACCTTGGGGCCGACGTCCTGACTTTC. Its protein is CATLNLGADVLTF.

This clonotype was counted ten times or more. This chain connects TRBV5-8 to TRBJ1-4; 8 nucleotides agree with TRBD1. This CDR3 comprises 17 residues. Germline V gene sequence: CDR1 SGHTS, CDR2 YDEGEE. Trimming took 4 bases from V and 0 from J; bases not matched to a gene: 8. CDR3 bases: TGTGCCAGCAGCCCACAGGGGGATTTTGCAACTAATGAAAAACTGTTTTTT. It yields the protein CASSPQGDFATNEKLFF.

This clonotype came up once. The chain is built from TRBV9 and TRBJ2-3, with no clear D. The CDR3 sequence is 15 residues long. The germline V and J ends were trimmed by 0 bases and 11 bases, with 19 bases remaining between them. The V gene's germline CDR1 is SGDLS and CDR2 YYNGEE. CDR3 DNA sequence: TGTGCCAGCAGCGTAGCTGTTAGCCAATACAATGAGCAGTATTTT. Translating gives CASSVAVSQYNEQYF.

This clonotype has a count of ten or more. The chain is built from TRBV5-6 and TRBJ2-5; D not resolved. Per the germline V gene, CDR1 is SGHDT and CDR2 is YYEEEE. The CDR3 spans 13 residues. Deletions cut 0 bases from V and 5 bases from J, with 8 bases between. CDR3 loop: CASSLGVGETQYF. In nucleotides, the CDR3 is TGTGCCAGCAGCTTGGGCGTTGGGGAGACCCAGTACTTC.

This chain uses TRBV5-4 with TRBJ2-1, with a tentative D call TRBD2 (5 bases). Germline CDR1 and CDR2: SGHNT and YYREEE (reference sequence). This CDR3 is built from 17 residues. The V end was cut by 4 bases, the J end by 1 base, with 18 bases between. The CDR3 sequence is CASSLLKPAESYNEQFF. Here the CDR3 DNA reads TGTGCCAGCAGCCTCCTTAAACCAGCGGAGTCCTACAATGAGCAGTTCTTC. Filled out from reference TRBV5-4 and TRBJ2-1, the complete variable domain reads ETGVTQSPTHLIKTRGQQVTLRCSSQSGHNTVSWYQQALGQGPQFIFQYYREEENGRGNFPPRFSGLQFPNYSSELNVNALELDDSALYLCASSLLKPAESYNEQFFGPGTRLTVL.

The chain combines TRBV9 with TRBJ2-7; 11 bases fit TRBD2. Unmatched junction bases numbered 11, after V lost 3 bases and J lost 3 bases. Germline values: CDR1 SGDLS, CDR2 YYNGEE. The CDR3 runs 17 residues. CDR3 bases: TGTGCCAGCAGCGCAGCGGGGCTAGCGGGAGGTGTCTACGAGCAGTACTTC. This encodes CASSAAGLAGGVYEQYF.

About this clonotype itself: At one end, the junction sequence differs from germline, possibly due to a read error. V usage is TRBV7-9 and J usage is TRBJ2-1, with D perhaps given as TRBD1 or TRBD2 (6 bases each). Germline lookup yields CDR1 SEHNR and CDR2 FQNEAQ (reference sequence). CDR3 length: 14 residues. In nucleotides, the CDR3 is TGTGCCAGTAGCTTAGGGGGACTGACGAATGAGCAGTTCTTC. As protein: CASSLGGLTNEQFF.